The T cell receptor beta chain described here comes from a study of blood T cell dynamics during melanoma immunotherapy. The J segment lost 5 bases and the V segment lost 4 bases, leaving 4 bases of the junction unmatched. This CDR3 region has 14 residues. CDR1 and CDR2 from the germline V gene are SGHKS and YYEKEE (reference sequence). The assay received all extracted DNA from sorted CD8+ subsets. Here immunoSEQ multiplex PCR was the method, and the copy in TCRdb shows in-frame clones only, minus some. The data contain approximately 3,500 clones, roughly 96% of them singletons. As for time point: week 3, after first cycle of checkpoint inhibitor. Apart from a couple of fast progressors, RECIST 1.1 response was judged 12 weeks post-infusion.

The source was effector memory CD8+ T cells from blood, collected from a patient treated with checkpoint blockade. V gene TRBV5-5 combines with J gene TRBJ1-4; TRBD1 matches 8 bases. This clonotype originated in a human donor with melanoma. This CDR3 is CASSPGQGNEKLFF. CDR3 DNA sequence: TGTGCCAGCAGCCCCGGACAGGGAAATGAAAAACTGTTTTTT. The variable domain in full, with the rest retrieved from reference TRBV5-5 and TRBJ1-4, is DAGVTQSPTHLIKTRGQQVTLRCSPISGHKSVSWYQQVLGQGPQFIFQYYEKEERGRGNFPDRFSARQFPNYSSELNVNALLLGDSALYLCASSPGQGNEKLFFGSGTQLSVL.